This TCR beta chain was retrieved from a study of CD8 T cells in Susac syndrome. Reverse transcription of about 0.5 to 1 ug RNA used random hexamers. The TCR beta CDR3 was amplified by immunoSEQ multiplex PCR across 54 Vbeta, 13 Jbeta. A single record per CDR3 protein comes from TCRdb applying MiXCR to the immunoSEQ multiplex PCR reads. This table holds under 200,000 distinct CDR3 sequences, about 95% found once. General study findings and limits: TCR sequencing and HLA analysis covered a relatively small number of individuals.

TEMRA cells were enriched by FACS, and CD4+ and CD8+ T cells were negatively isolated. Turning to this clonotype: Its antigen is still unknown.

V lost 4 bases and J lost 9; bases outside the gene matches: 20. CDR1 and CDR2 (germline): SGHDT, YYEEEE. The CDR3 spans 17 residues. The clonotype originates from a human donor with Susac syndrome. The sample comprised CD8+ T cells from PBMCs. This chain links TRBV5-6 with TRBJ2-5, with 8 bases fitting TRBD1. Written as DNA, the CDR3 is TGTGCCAGCAGCGGACAGGGTTCCCTAGACTCCCCTCGGGCCCAGTACTTC. Its protein is CASSGQGSLDSPRAQYF. Full variable domain (rest looked up from reference TRBV5-6 and TRBJ2-5): DAGVTQSPTHLIKTRGQQVTLRCSPKSGHDTVSWYQQALGQGPQFIFQYYEEEERQRGNFPDRFSGHQFPNYSSELNVNALLLGDSALYLCASSGQGSLDSPRAQYFGPGTRLLVL.